This TCR beta chain appears in the sequencing data of a study of response to subunit inactivated influenza vaccine. Each CDR3 protein gets one entry after TCRdb re-called the RT-PCR reads with MiXCR. This table holds roughly 540,000 distinct CDR3 sequences, roughly a quarter found once. The CDR3 loop spans 14 amino acids. Germline V CDR1 and CDR2: LGHNA, YNFKEQ. The V segment lost 3 bases and the J segment 2 bases; nucleotides outside the gene matches: 2. This same sample was also part of a study on T cells expressing NK-cell markers. That work adds: It was by 5'RACE template switching with UMIs that TCR beta cDNA was made. Investigators obtained TCR beta repertoires from sorted CD3+CD56+NKG2C+, CD3+CD56+NKG2C- and CD3+CD56-NKG2C+ T cells. In the group of eight sequenced donors, seven were HCMV-seropositive and one was seronegative. Dominance of the CD3+CD56-NKG2C+ fraction by these clonotypes also held in several donors. Whether expanded NKG2C-expressing T cell clones recognize HCMV is unknown.

The material was CD4+ T cells sorted from PBMCs, obtained about 11 days after vaccination. The clonotype originates from a man aged 50-60 years who received an inactivated influenza vaccine. The rearrangement uses TRBV4-2 and TRBJ2-7, with TRBD1 matching over 9 bases. CDR3 nucleotide sequence: TGTGCCAGCAGCCAGGGGACAGGGACCTACGAGCAGTACTTC. Protein product: CASSQGTGTYEQYF.